These T cell receptor beta chains were read from a single sample in a study of T cell clonotyping in hematopoietic cell transplantation. TCRdb's copy holds only in-frame clones and misses some; the assay was immunoSEQ multiplex PCR. The data hold about 41,000 clones, with 95% observed a single time. Material for sequencing was peripheral blood mononuclear cells. These receptors all stem from a man aged 25-45 years in good health. Some clones in this sample may be carry-over from other donors' samples. The CDR3 runs from the conserved cysteine through the conserved F or W. Fields, in order: clone size, V gene, D gene, J gene, CDR3 DNA, CDR3 protein. The D gene is left open where the match is weak. Rows may omit the clone size; those that give it use once, few, many or a size class.

>-|TRBV13|-|TRBJ1-5
TGTGCCAGCAGCCCAGGTTCGGAGCCCCAGCATTTT
CASSPGSEPQHF
>-|TRBV28|TRBD1|TRBJ1-5
TGTGCCAGCAGTTTATGGGGACAGGGCACACGGCCCCAGCATTTT
CASSLWGQGTRPQHF
>-|TRBV29-1|-|TRBJ1-2
TGCAGCGTTGATCGTGTTCTTGGAGGCTACACCTTC
CSVDRVLGGYTF
>-|TRBV19|-|TRBJ2-7
TGTGCCAGTAGTATCTATGAGGGACAGCAGTACTTC
CASSIYEGQQYF
>-|TRBV6-5|-|TRBJ2-3
TGTGCCAGCCAACGGGACTCCTCAGATACGCAGTATTTT
CASQRDSSDTQYF
>-|TRBV7-2|TRBD1|TRBJ2-7
TGTGCCAGCAGCTTAGTTGGGACAGGGGCCGAGCAGTACTTC
CASSLVGTGAEQYF
>-|TRBV14|-|TRBJ2-1
TGTGCCAGCAGCCAAGATATTGGGCGGGTAGGCAATGAGCAGTTCTTC
CASSQDIGRVGNEQFF
>-|TRBV29-1|TRBD2|TRBJ2-7
TGCAGCGTTGGGGGGGGTTACGAGCAGTACTTC
CSVGGGYEQYF
>-|TRBV4-3|-|TRBJ1-2
TGCGCCAGCAGCTCACCTGGACTGTATGGCTACACCTTC
CASSSPGLYGYTF
>-|TRBV5-4|-|TRBJ1-1
TGTGCCAGCAGCTTTCCGGACGGTTACAGGACTGAAGCTTTCTTT
CASSFPDGYRTEAFF
>-|TRBV14|-|TRBJ2-1
TGTGCCAGCAGCCAAGAGGGTCGGTTAGGGAACCTGGTTGAGCAGTTCTTC
CASSQEGRLGNLVEQFF
>-|TRBV4-1|-|TRBJ1-6
TGCGCCAGCAGCCAACTACCCCCGCCAGGGTCGAAGGGTTCACCCCTCCACTTT
CASSQLPPPGSKGSPLHF
>-|TRBV4-3|TRBD1|TRBJ1-4
TGCGCCAGCAGCCTATTAACAGGGGACGGGGGAAAACTGTTTTTT
CASSLLTGDGGKLFF
>once|TRBV19|-|TRBJ1-3
TGTGCCAGTACCGCTGGAAACACCATATATTTT
CASTAGNTIYF
>-|TRBV27|-|TRBJ1-2
TGTGCCAGCAGTCTCCAGACAGGATCCGGCTACACCTTC
CASSLQTGSGYTF
>-|TRBV5-8|-|TRBJ1-6
TGTGCCAGCAGCTTGCTAAGGAGCTCCTATAATTCACCCCTCCACTTT
CASSLLRSSYNSPLHF
>-|TRBV4-1|TRBD1|TRBJ2-1
TGCGCCAGCAGCCGCCATGCGATGGGACAGGGGATCAATGAGCAGTTCTTC
CASSRHAMGQGINEQFF
>once|TRBV9|TRBD1|TRBJ1-2
TGTGCCAGCAGCGTAGAACCCAGGACAGGGTTAAGTGGCTACACCTTC
CASSVEPRTGLSGYTF
>-|TRBV9|-|TRBJ1-1
TGTGCCAGCAGCGCCGCCGGGGTGGGAGCTTTCTTT
CASSAAGVGAFF
>-|TRBV7-3|-|TRBJ2-3
TGTGCCAGCAGCTTAGGGGAGGTAGATACGCAGTATTTT
CASSLGEVDTQYF
>-|TRBV2|TRBD1|TRBJ2-2
TGTGCCAGTCGAGGGGGCCAGAACACCGGGGAGCTGTTTTTT
CASRGGQNTGELFF
>-|TRBV25-1|-|TRBJ1-1
TGTGCCAGCAGTGAAAAGGTGAACACTGAAGCTTTCTTT
CASSEKVNTEAFF
>-|TRBV11-3|TRBD1|TRBJ1-1
TGTGCCAGCAGCATCCTGAGGGGGCGCTTAGGAGCTTTCTTT
CASSILRGRLGAFF
>-|TRBV7-2|-|TRBJ1-2
TGTGCCGGGGGTCAGGGTCCCTCCTATGGCTACACCTTC
CAGGQGPSYGYTF
>-|TRBV2|-|TRBJ2-3
TGTGCCAGCGGTTTAACAGATACGCAGTATTTT
CASGLTDTQYF
>-|TRBV19|TRBD1|TRBJ1-2
TGTGCCAGTAGTATCACAGGGGTAAAAGCTAACTATGGCTACACCTTC
CASSITGVKANYGYTF
>once|TRBV4-2|-|TRBJ2-6
TGTGCCAGCAGCCAAGACGAGGGGACTGGGGCCAACGTCCTGACTTTC
CASSQDEGTGANVLTF
>once|TRBV11-2|-|TRBJ2-2
TGTGCCAGCAGCGTTACTAGAGGCGCCACCGGGGAGCTGTTTTTT
CASSVTRGATGELFF
>-|TRBV27|TRBD1|TRBJ1-1
TGTGCCAGCCATGGGACAGTGAACACTGAAGCTTTCTTT
CASHGTVNTEAFF
>-|TRBV10-3|-|TRBJ2-6
TGTGCCATCAGTGAGAGGGTTTTCAACGTCCTGACTTTC
CAISERVFNVLTF
>-|TRBV5-4|-|TRBJ1-1
TGTGCCAGCAGCTTGGACGCAGGGAACACTGAAGCTTTCTTT
CASSLDAGNTEAFF
>once|TRBV25-1|-|TRBJ2-7
TGTGCCACCACCCCATCAGGGGGGACCTACGAGCAGTACTTC
CATTPSGGTYEQYF
>-|TRBV5-4|TRBD1|TRBJ2-1
TGTGCCAGCAGTTCCAGGGGGCGGTGGGACAATGAGCAGTTCTTC
CASSSRGRWDNEQFF
>-|TRBV25-1|-|TRBJ2-3
TGTGCCAGCAGTGAAAGAAGCTGGGGGACAGATACGCAGTATTTT
CASSERSWGTDTQYF
>-|TRBV4-1|-|TRBJ2-5
TGCGCCAGCAGCCAAGCGGGGGTGAGGGAGACCCAGTACTTC
CASSQAGVRETQYF
>-|TRBV6-1|-|TRBJ1-6
TGTGCCAGCAGTGGAACAGGGATAAACTCACCCCTCCACTTT
CASSGTGINSPLHF
>-|TRBV5-1|TRBD1|TRBJ1-2
TGCGCCAGCAGCATAGGACAGGCCCACTATGGCTACACCTTC
CASSIGQAHYGYTF
>-|TRBV11-3|-|TRBJ2-2
TGTGCCAGCAGCTTCCCCGGGGCGTCCACCGGGGAGCTGTTTTTT
CASSFPGASTGELFF
>-|TRBV2|TRBD1|TRBJ1-4
TGTGCCAGCAGCTGGACAGGGTATAATGAAAAACTGTTTTTT
CASSWTGYNEKLFF
>-|TRBV6-4|-|TRBJ1-1
TGTGCCAGCAGTGACACCCCAGGGGTTACTGAAGCTTTCTTT
CASSDTPGVTEAFF
>-|TRBV7-2|TRBD2|TRBJ2-7
TGTGCCAGCAGCTGGGGGGGTGGCTACGAGCAGTACTTC
CASSWGGGYEQYF
>-|TRBV5-1|-|TRBJ2-1
TGCGCCAGCAGCGCAGCCAATGAGCAGTTCTTC
CASSAANEQFF
>-|TRBV7-2|-|TRBJ1-1
TGTGCCAGCAGCTTGGGACGGGTGAACACTGAAGCTTTCTTT
CASSLGRVNTEAFF
>-|TRBV29-1|-|TRBJ1-1
TGCAGCGCGCCTGGTTCCCGCACTGAAGCTCTCTTT
CSAPGSRTEALF
>-|TRBV7-8|-|TRBJ2-7
TGTGCCAGCAGCCCAGGGAAATACGAGCAGTACTTC
CASSPGKYEQYF
>-|TRBV19|TRBD1|TRBJ1-1
TGTGCCACTTCAGCCGAACAGGGGGGAAACACTGAAGCTTTCTTT
CATSAEQGGNTEAFF
>-|TRBV9|TRBD1|TRBJ2-3
TGTGCCAGCAGCGTAGAGGACAGGGGGCTGGAAGATACGCAGTATTTT
CASSVEDRGLEDTQYF
>-|TRBV7-6|-|TRBJ2-2
TGTGCCAGCAGCTTAGAACCGGGGGCTAGAACCGGGGAGCTGTTTTTT
CASSLEPGARTGELFF
>-|TRBV2|TRBD1|TRBJ2-5
TGTGCCAGCAGTCCTACTACAGGGGGGTTTCGTCAAGAGACCCAGTACTTC
CASSPTTGGFRQETQYF
>-|TRBV5-6|-|TRBJ1-1
TGTGCCAGCAGCTTGGATGGGACCCCCAAGAGGAACACTGAAGCTTTCTTT
CASSLDGTPKRNTEAFF
>-|TRBV7-6|-|TRBJ2-3
TGTGCCAGCAGCGGCCAGACGATCGCAGATACGCAGTATTTT
CASSGQTIADTQYF
>-|TRBV5-6|-|TRBJ1-2
TGTGCCAGCATCCCCCATCAGCCCGGGGTTTCGAACTATGGCTACACCTTC
CASIPHQPGVSNYGYTF
>-|TRBV7-8|-|TRBJ1-5
TGTGCCAGCAGCCCTAGACAGGGCAATCAGCCCCAGCATTTT
CASSPRQGNQPQHF
>-|TRBV2|TRBD1|TRBJ1-2
TGTGCCAGCAGAGGGTTACAGGGGAACGGCTATGGCTACACCTTC
CASRGLQGNGYGYTF
>-|TRBV6-4|-|TRBJ1-2
TGTGCCAGCAGTGACTACCCCGGACAGTCGGGCTACACCTTC
CASSDYPGQSGYTF
>once|TRBV19|-|TRBJ1-1
TGTGCCAGTATTCCAATAGTCTCGAGGGGGGCTGAAGCTTTCTTT
CASIPIVSRGAEAFF
>-|TRBV7-2|TRBD1|TRBJ1-2
TGTGCCAGCAGCCCCGACAGGGTAGGCGGCTACACCTTC
CASSPDRVGGYTF
>-|TRBV10-1|TRBD1|TRBJ2-7
TGCGCCAGCAGTGCGACAGGGGGCGGCTACGAGCAGTACTTC
CASSATGGGYEQYF